Listed below are T cell receptor beta chains from one sample, sequenced in a study of blood T cells in healthy people across ages. TCRdb re-derived calls from the 5' RACE reads in MiXCR, one entry per CDR3 protein. The sample records roughly 2 million distinct CDR3 sequences, less than 50% being singletons. Sequenced: blood. The origin of the receptors is a woman in her forties in good health. The CDR3 runs from the conserved cysteine through the conserved F or W. D genes are given only for firm matches. Size values are once, few and many counts, or a class for expanded clones, and some rows have none.

D,size,J,V,DNA,CDR3
TRBD2,.,TRBJ2-3,TRBV20-1,TGCAGTGCTAGAGATCTGGCTAGCGGGGCCCCTGATACGCAGTATTTT,CSARDLASGAPDTQYF
TRBD2,few,TRBJ2-5,TRBV15,TGTGCCACCAGCAGAGACGTAGCGGGGATTGAGACCCAGTACTTC,CATSRDVAGIETQYF
TRBD1,few,TRBJ2-3,TRBV2,TGTGCCAGCAGTGGACAGGGGGCGCGTCGCACAGATACGCAGTATTTT,CASSGQGARRTDTQYF
TRBD1,.,TRBJ1-2,TRBV20-1,TGCAGTGCTAGGACAGGGACCTATGGCTACACCTTC,CSARTGTYGYTF
TRBD1,.,TRBJ2-5,TRBV6-6,TGTGCCAGCAGTTATAATAGAGGGACAGGGGGCTACAATGAGCAGTACTTC,CASSYNRGTGGYNEQYF
.,.,TRBJ1-1,TRBV27,TGTGCCAGCAGTTTATCGGCAGGACAGTTGAACACTGAAGCTTTCTTT,CASSLSAGQLNTEAFF
TRBD2,.,TRBJ2-5,TRBV28,TGTGCCAGCAGATCCCTAGCGGGCGGTAAGGAGACCCAGTACTTC,CASRSLAGGKETQYF
.,.,TRBJ1-2,TRBV7-2,TGTGCCAGCAGCTTAGAGAAGGTAGTACGTGGCTACACCTTC,CASSLEKVVRGYTF
TRBD1,once,TRBJ2-7,TRBV27,TGTGCCTGCAGTGGTATCGATGTGGGACAGGGGGCCGGGGAGCAGTACTTC,CACSGIDVGQGAGEQYF
TRBD2,.,TRBJ2-7,TRBV20-1,TGCAGTGCCGATGTACTAGCGGGGGGCTTCTACGAGCAGTACTTC,CSADVLAGGFYEQYF
TRBD2,few,TRBJ2-7,TRBV27,TGTGCCAGCAGGTTAACTAGCGGGGGGCCCTACGAGCAGTACTTC,CASRLTSGGPYEQYF
.,many,TRBJ2-7,TRBV18,TGTGCCAGCTCCCCTCGGACGGGGACCTACGAGCAGTACTTC,CASSPRTGTYEQYF
TRBD2,few,TRBJ2-3,TRBV14,TGTGCCAGCAGCCCTCACCCGGGACTAGCCCAGTATTTT,CASSPHPGLAQYF
TRBD1,.,TRBJ2-3,TRBV7-2,TGTGCCAGCAGCTTATCGGTGACAGGGGGGACGACAGATACGCAGTATTTT,CASSLSVTGGTTDTQYF
.,few,TRBJ2-4,TRBV7-2,TGTGCCAGCAGCTTACTAGTGGGGCCTAACATTCAGTACTTC,CASSLLVGPNIQYF
TRBD1,few,TRBJ2-3,TRBV29-1,TGCAGCGTTGAACTAGGGGGCGGATATACGCAGTATTTT,CSVELGGGYTQYF
.,.,TRBJ2-3,TRBV20-1,TGCAGTGCTAGATATGCAGGACTCCTATCCACAGATACGCAGTATTTT,CSARYAGLLSTDTQYF
.,.,TRBJ2-7,TRBV5-1,TGCGCCACCCGCCTGGGCGCCAACTACGAGCAGTACTTC,CATRLGANYEQYF
TRBD2,few,TRBJ2-5,TRBV7-2,TGTGCCAGCAGCTTAATAGCGGGGGCATTACAAGAGACCCAGTACTTC,CASSLIAGALQETQYF
TRBD1,.,TRBJ1-2,TRBV20-1,TGCAGTGCTGAGGACAGGGACCCTTATGGCTACACCTTC,CSAEDRDPYGYTF
TRBD2,.,TRBJ2-2,TRBV12-3/TRBV12-4,TGTGCCAGCAGCCGGGCAGTAGCGGGGGGCTCCACCGGGGAGCTGTTTTTT,CASSRAVAGGSTGELFF
TRBD1,.,TRBJ1-6,TRBV20-1,TGCAGTGCTAGTGGACAGGGGTATTCACCCCTCCACTTT,CSASGQGYSPLHF
TRBD2,.,TRBJ2-3,TRBV28,TGTGCCAGCAGTTTATTCCGGGCTAGCGGAACCACAGATACGCAGTATTTT,CASSLFRASGTTDTQYF
.,few,TRBJ1-1,TRBV6-1,TGTGCCAGCAGTGAGGGCAGGGCGAACACTGAAGCTTTCTTT,CASSEGRANTEAFF
.,once,TRBJ2-5,TRBV3-1,TGTGCCACTAATACTAGGGGGGGCCGAGAGACCCAGTACTTC,CATNTRGGRETQYF
.,.,TRBJ2-7,TRBV5-1,TGCGCCAGCAGGAGTGGGGGGGCCTTTTACGAGCAGTACTTC,CASRSGGAFYEQYF
.,.,TRBJ2-5,TRBV5-1,TGCGCCAGCAGCCCGGTTTTTGGGGGCCGAGAGACCCAGTACTTC,CASSPVFGGRETQYF
TRBD1,.,TRBJ2-1,TRBV7-2,TGTGCCAGCAGCTCCGCCGGGACAGGGGGAAGCAATGAGCAGTTCTTC,CASSSAGTGGSNEQFF
.,.,TRBJ1-2,TRBV4-1,TGCGCCAGCAGCCAAGATGACTTGTCGGCTGGCTACACCTTC,CASSQDDLSAGYTF
TRBD1,.,TRBJ1-4,TRBV20-1,TGCAGTGCTAGCCGGACAGGGTTGGGCGATGAAAAACTGTTTTTT,CSASRTGLGDEKLFF
.,.,TRBJ2-5,TRBV7-2,TGTGCCAGCAGCCCCCCAGGGTTGAGTTTCTCAGAGACCCAGTACTTC,CASSPPGLSFSETQYF
.,many,TRBJ2-7,TRBV12-3/TRBV12-4,TGTGCCAGCAGTTTGAGTTGGGACGAGCAGTACTTC,CASSLSWDEQYF
.,few,TRBJ2-1,TRBV12-3/TRBV12-4,TGTGCCAGCAGCCCTTTCAGGGGATCCTACAATGAGCAGTTCTTC,CASSPFRGSYNEQFF
.,.,TRBJ2-1,TRBV20-1,TGTAGTGCTGCCCGGGGGGCCGGGTTAGAGCAGTTCTTC,CSAARGAGLEQFF
.,.,TRBJ2-1,TRBV4-3,TGCGCCGGCAGCCAAGAACGGGGGCTCTATGAGCAGTTCTTC,CAGSQERGLYEQFF
.,.,TRBJ2-3,TRBV6-6,TGTGCCGGCAGATCGCAGGGCACAGATACGCAGTATTTT,CAGRSQGTDTQYF
.,.,TRBJ2-1,TRBV12-3/TRBV12-4,TGTGCCAGCAGCAAGTACACGAGCTCCTGCAATGAGCAGTTCTTC,CASSKYTSSCNEQFF
TRBD1,.,TRBJ2-1,TRBV6-2/TRBV6-3,TGTGCCAGCAGGAATAACGACAGGGCCGGAAACAATGAGCAGTTCTTC,CASRNNDRAGNNEQFF
TRBD1,.,TRBJ1-2,TRBV27,TGTGCCAGCAGTTTATCTACTGACAGGGCCTATGGCTACACCTTC,CASSLSTDRAYGYTF
TRBD2,.,TRBJ2-7,TRBV20-1,TGCAGTGCTACCTCCGGACTAGCGGGCTACGAGCAGTACTTC,CSATSGLAGYEQYF
TRBD1,.,TRBJ1-5,TRBV6-6,TGTGCCAGCAGTTACGGGGGGAAGGGGGCGATTGATCAGCCCCAGCATTTT,CASSYGGKGAIDQPQHF
.,.,TRBJ2-1,TRBV12-3/TRBV12-4,TGTGCCAGCAGTTTACTGGCGGGACGCTACAATGAGCAGTTCTTC,CASSLLAGRYNEQFF
.,.,TRBJ2-1,TRBV9,TGTGCCAGCAGCGTAGACGGGACGGATGTCAATGAGCAGTTCTTC,CASSVDGTDVNEQFF
TRBD2,.,TRBJ2-5,TRBV5-5,TGTGCCAGCGCGCAGGGAGCGGGGGGGTTCGTGGAGACCCAGTACTTC,CASAQGAGGFVETQYF
.,few,TRBJ2-7,TRBV20-1,TGCAGTGCTAGAGATGCCGGACGGAGCTCCTACGAGCAGTACTTC,CSARDAGRSSYEQYF
.,.,TRBJ1-5,TRBV4-3,TGCGCCAGCAGCCAAGATCTCGTGGAGGAAAATCAGCCCCAGCATTTT,CASSQDLVEENQPQHF
.,few,TRBJ1-2,TRBV27,TGTGCCAGCAGTCTGACAGGCCTCCGAGGCTATGGCTACACCTTC,CASSLTGLRGYGYTF
.,few,TRBJ1-6,TRBV24-1,TGTGCCACCAGTGTGGGGGTCGCCGGGTCACCCCTCCACTTT,CATSVGVAGSPLHF
TRBD2,.,TRBJ2-5,TRBV7-2,TGTGCCAGCAGCTTAGCTCTTTTAGCGGGTGGAAACAATGAGCAGTACTTC,CASSLALLAGGNNEQYF
TRBD2,.,TRBJ2-7,TRBV10-3,TGTGCCATCAGTGAGTCGCGGGGGGTCGGCGCGGAGGAGCAGTACTTC,CAISESRGVGAEEQYF
TRBD2,few,TRBJ2-1,TRBV7-2,TGTGCCAGCAGCTCCTCTTATAGCGGGGGGAACTTACATGGGCAGTTCTTC,CASSSSYSGGNLHGQFF
.,.,TRBJ2-7,TRBV20-1,TGCAGTGCTAATCGATCCCCAGTGCCCTCCGACGAGCAGTACTTC,CSANRSPVPSDEQYF
.,.,TRBJ2-3,TRBV6-5,TGTGCCAGCACCAACGGGGCGGGGTCAGCAGATACGCAGTATTTT,CASTNGAGSADTQYF
TRBD1,few,TRBJ2-5,TRBV12-3/TRBV12-4,TGTGCCAGCAATCTAGGACAGGCAAGGTGTACCCAGTACTTC,CASNLGQARCTQYF
.,few,TRBJ2-3,TRBV5-1,TGCGCCAGCAGCCCGACTCCTGACACAGATACGCAGTATTTT,CASSPTPDTDTQYF
.,once,TRBJ2-5,TRBV7-2,TGTGCCAACAGCTTAGTCGGAGGGACCCAGTACTTC,CANSLVGGTQYF